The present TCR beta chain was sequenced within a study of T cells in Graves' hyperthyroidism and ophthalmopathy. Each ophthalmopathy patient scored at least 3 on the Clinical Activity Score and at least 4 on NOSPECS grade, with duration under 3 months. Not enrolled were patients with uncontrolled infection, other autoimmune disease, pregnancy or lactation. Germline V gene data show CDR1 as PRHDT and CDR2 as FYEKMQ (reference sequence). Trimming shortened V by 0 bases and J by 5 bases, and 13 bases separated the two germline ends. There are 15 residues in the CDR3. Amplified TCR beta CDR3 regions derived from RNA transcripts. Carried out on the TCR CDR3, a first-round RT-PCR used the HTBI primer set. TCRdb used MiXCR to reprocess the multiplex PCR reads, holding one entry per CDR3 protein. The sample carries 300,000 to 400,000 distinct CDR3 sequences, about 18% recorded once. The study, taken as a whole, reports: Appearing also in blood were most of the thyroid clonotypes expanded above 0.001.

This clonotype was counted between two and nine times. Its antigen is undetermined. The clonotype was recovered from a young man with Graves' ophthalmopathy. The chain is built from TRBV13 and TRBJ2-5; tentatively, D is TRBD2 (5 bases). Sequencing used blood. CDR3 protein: CASSLGGAGEETQYF. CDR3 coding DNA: TGTGCCAGCAGCTTAGGAGGTGCTGGGGAGGAGACCCAGTACTTC.